These T cell receptor beta chains were read from a single sample in a study of blood T cell repertoires in COVID-19. Libraries were prepared by immunoSEQ multiplex PCR; TCRdb keeps only in-frame clonotypes and omits some of them. The table has about 71,000 clones, over 60% seen once. The specimen was peripheral blood. The receptors derive from an elderly woman with active or convalescent COVID-19. Each CDR3 is given with its conserved first and last residue. The D gene is left open where the match is weak. Clone size appears in some rows only: once, few, many, or a class for an expanded clone.

j_call d_call clone_size v_call cdr3_aa cdr3_nt
TRBJ1-4 . . TRBV6-5 CASKQGPSTNEKLFF TGTGCCAGCAAACAGGGCCCTTCAACTAATGAAAAACTGTTTTTT
TRBJ2-5 TRBD2 . TRBV18 CASSPGTSQETQYF TGTGCCAGCTCGCCCGGGACTAGCCAAGAGACCCAGTACTTC
TRBJ1-4 . . TRBV9 CASSVNGNEKLFF TGTGCCAGCAGCGTGAACGGTAATGAAAAACTGTTTTTT
TRBJ2-2 . . TRBV27 CASSPVTAGTGELFF TGTGCCAGCAGCCCCGTCACCGCGGGCACCGGGGAGCTGTTTTTT
TRBJ1-3 . few TRBV28 CASSLGSSGNTIYF TGTGCCAGCAGTTTGGGGAGCTCTGGAAACACCATATATTTT
TRBJ2-1 . few TRBV6-5 CASNTRLSSYNEQFF TGTGCCAGCAATACCAGACTAAGCTCCTACAATGAGCAGTTCTTC
TRBJ2-5 TRBD1 . TRBV7-2 CASSLWTGQETQYF TGTGCCAGCAGCTTATGGACAGGCCAAGAGACCCAGTACTTC
TRBJ2-2 TRBD2 . TRBV2 CASSRLAGGNTGELFF TGTGCCAGCAGCCGACTAGCGGGGGGTAACACCGGGGAGCTGTTTTTT
TRBJ1-2 TRBD1 . TRBV18 CASSQGQGNGYTF TGTGCCAGCTCACAAGGACAGGGGAATGGCTACACCTTC
TRBJ1-3 . . TRBV11-2 CASSLGRSSGNTIYF TGTGCCAGCAGCTTAGGTCGGAGCTCTGGAAACACCATATATTTT
TRBJ2-5 TRBD2 once TRBV6-2/TRBV6-3 CATSPGGPEFLETQYF TGTGCCACCAGCCCGGGGGGACCAGAATTCCTCGAGACCCAGTACTTC
TRBJ2-7 TRBD2 . TRBV10-3 CAIKLLAGGLVGYEQYF TGTGCCATCAAACTACTAGCGGGGGGCCTGGTTGGCTACGAGCAGTACTTC
TRBJ2-7 TRBD2 . TRBV2 CASGLAGGLNYYEQYF TGTGCCAGCGGGCTGGCGGGGGGCCTGAATTACTACGAGCAGTACTTC
TRBJ2-7 TRBD1 . TRBV7-2 CASSLDFEGAIYEQYF TGTGCCAGCAGCTTAGATTTCGAGGGGGCAATCTACGAGCAGTACTTC
TRBJ1-6 . . TRBV4-3 CASSQDSDSNSPLHF TGCGCCAGCAGCCAAGATTCCGACAGTAATTCACCCCTCCACTTT
TRBJ1-2 . . TRBV30 CAWSVTREVIYGYTF TGTGCCTGGAGTGTAACGCGGGAGGTTATCTATGGCTACACCTTC
TRBJ2-1 TRBD2 . TRBV2 CASSEGVLGTSGGNEQFF TGTGCCAGCAGTGAAGGGGTCTTAGGGACTAGCGGGGGAAATGAGCAGTTCTTC
TRBJ1-3 . . TRBV30 CAWSFPGAGNTIYF TGTGCCTGGAGTTTCCCGGGGGCTGGAAACACCATATATTTT
TRBJ1-2 TRBD1 . TRBV7-2 CASSFDRQGSNYGYTF TGTGCCAGCAGCTTCGACCGACAGGGATCTAACTATGGCTACACCTTC
TRBJ2-7 TRBD1 . TRBV27 CASTDFQGTGSYEQYF TGTGCCAGCACCGACTTCCAAGGGACAGGTTCCTACGAGCAGTACTTC
TRBJ2-3 . . TRBV7-6 CASSSTGHPGVDTQYF TGTGCCAGCAGCTCAACGGGACACCCAGGGGTTGATACGCAGTATTTT
TRBJ1-6 . few TRBV5-1 CASSFIYNSPLHF TGCGCCAGCAGCTTTATCTATAATTCACCCCTCCACTTT
TRBJ1-6 . . TRBV30 CAWRGVGSPLHF TGTGCCTGGAGAGGGGTGGGATCACCCCTCCACTTT
TRBJ1-6 . . TRBV5-8 CASSLDTGWGSPLHF TGTGCCAGCAGCTTGGATACAGGGTGGGGGTCACCCCTCCACTTT
TRBJ2-1 TRBD2 . TRBV6-2/TRBV6-3 CASSYPTILAGGTYNEQFF TGTGCCAGCAGTTACCCCACCATTCTAGCGGGGGGGACCTACAATGAGCAGTTCTTC
TRBJ1-1 . . TRBV7-9 CASSSRGLAGTEAFF TGTGCCAGCAGCTCGCGGGGCCTGGCGGGGACTGAAGCTTTCTTT